These T cell receptor beta chains were read from a single sample in a study of shared clonotypes between healthy human individuals. TCRdb's copy holds only in-frame clones and misses some; the assay was immunoSEQ multiplex PCR. This sample has over a million clones, with 78% found just once. The sequenced material came from memory CD4+ T cells from PBMCs. These receptors were taken from a man younger than 35 in good health. Some clones in this sample may be carry-over from other donors' samples. Both conserved end residues are part of each CDR3. The D gene is left open where the match is weak. Rows may omit the clone size; those that give it use once, few, many or a size class.

V	D	J	size	CDR3	DNA
TRBV10-3	TRBD2	TRBJ2-1	few	CAISEGGRGSNEQFF	TGTGCCATCAGTGAGGGCGGGAGAGGTTCCAATGAGCAGTTCTTC
TRBV10-1	NA	TRBJ2-7	NA	CASSTGTALEQYF	TGCGCCAGCAGTACCGGGACCGCACTCGAGCAGTACTTC
TRBV5-1	NA	TRBJ2-2	NA	CASSLPIVSGELFF	TGCGCCAGCAGCTTACCTATCGTATCCGGGGAGCTGTTTTTT
TRBV6-5	NA	TRBJ1-5	NA	CASSYSKGGGEQPQHF	TGTGCCAGCAGTTACTCGAAGGGGGGAGGGGAACAGCCCCAGCATTTT
TRBV7-3	TRBD1	TRBJ2-5	NA	CASSPRGTGALFGTQYF	TGTGCCAGCAGCCCCCGGGGGACAGGAGCCCTGTTTGGGACCCAGTACTTC
TRBV19	TRBD1	TRBJ1-2	NA	CASSIDRGRRYGYTF	TGTGCCAGTAGTATCGACAGGGGGCGGAGGTATGGCTACACCTTC
TRBV28	NA	TRBJ1-5	few	CASRQGGDQPQHF	TGTGCCAGCAGGCAGGGAGGCGATCAGCCCCAGCATTTT
TRBV7-3	NA	TRBJ2-6	once	CASSSPGVRAGANVLTF	TGTGCCAGCAGCTCTCCCGGAGTGCGGGCTGGGGCCAACGTCCTGACTTTC
TRBV7-3	TRBD1	TRBJ2-5	few	CASSPNRQGEGPQYF	TGTGCCAGCAGCCCCAACCGACAGGGGGAAGGGCCCCAGTACTTC
TRBV6-5	TRBD1	TRBJ1-2	NA	CASSYSDRGAYGYTF	TGTGCCAGCAGTTACTCGGACAGGGGGGCCTATGGCTACACCTTC
TRBV7-3	TRBD2	TRBJ2-2	once	CASSSPGLAGENTGELFF	TGTGCCAGCAGCTCTCCGGGACTAGCGGGAGAGAACACCGGGGAGCTGTTTTTT